These 25 T cell receptor beta chains were all obtained from the same sample, sequenced in a study of blood T cell repertoires in COVID-19. Assay: immunoSEQ multiplex PCR; the TCRdb copy retains only in-frame clones and omits some. The sample has about 240,000 clones, 82% seen once. The sequenced material came from peripheral blood. The receptors stem from a woman aged 60-75 years with active or convalescent COVID-19.

The chain couples TRBV6-4 to TRBJ2-7; D is perhaps TRBD2 (7 bases). Germline assignment: CDR1 MRHNA and CDR2 SNTAGT. This CDR3 is built from 15 residues. V lost 8 bases, J lost 4 bases, and 21 bases lay in between. DNA for the CDR3: TGTGCCAGCCGAATAGGGGGGGGAAGGTATTACGAGCAGTACTTC. It is translated as CASRIGGGRYYEQYF.

The chain employs TRBV5-3 and TRBJ1-5; D remains ambiguous. TRBV5-3 is treated as an ORF (open reading frame) with a function not yet certain. The CDR3 consists of 18 residues. Trimming took 2 bases from V and 1 from J, leaving 19 bases between them. The CDR3 sequence: CARSLPRKMYRSNQPQHF. For the CDR3, the DNA is TGTGCCAGAAGCTTACCCCGAAAGATGTATCGGAGCAATCAGCCCCAGCATTTT.

The chain is built from TRBV19 and TRBJ1-1, with a tentative D call TRBD1 (6 bases). Trimming took 5 bases from V and 5 from J, leaving 15 bases between them. CDR3 length: 14 amino acids. CDR1 is LNHDA and CDR2 is SQIVND in the germline V gene (reference sequence). Here the CDR3 DNA reads TGTGCCAGTAGTGAAACAGGGCGTCGGACTGAAGCTTTCTTT. Amino acid sequence: CASSETGRRTEAFF.

A single count supports this clone. The chain employs TRBV30 and TRBJ2-3, with 8 bases fitting TRBD2. The V segment lost 0 bases and the J segment 5 bases; nucleotides outside the gene matches: 7. The CDR3 consists of 15 residues. Germline loops: CDR1 GTSNPN, CDR2 SVGIG (reference sequence). The CDR3 region is CAWSVSAGGGDTQYF. Here the CDR3 DNA reads TGTGCCTGGAGTGTAAGTGCGGGGGGAGGAGATACGCAGTATTTT.

This clone has more than one count but fewer than ten. The V gene is TRBV2, the J gene TRBJ1-2; D gene ambiguous. Germline V gene data show CDR1 as SNHLY and CDR2 as FYNNEI. The V gene lost 4 bases and the J gene lost 0 bases, with 9 bases spanning the gap. This CDR3 is built from 14 residues. For the CDR3, the DNA is TGTGCCAGCAGTGTGGAGTTAGCTAACTATGGCTACACCTTC. As protein: CASSVELANYGYTF.

In its sample, this clone was seen a few times. The chain employs TRBV7-2 and TRBJ2-5; 13 bases line up with TRBD2. With V trimmed by 4 bases and J by 3 bases, 2 bases remained unmatched. CDR1 and CDR2 from the germline V gene are SGHTA and FQGNSA. The length of the CDR3 is 15 residues. The CDR3, as DNA: TGTGCCAGCAGCTGGACTAGCGGGGGAAAAGAGACCCAGTACTTC. This encodes CASSWTSGGKETQYF.

The chain uses TRBV3-1 (or the pseudogene TRBV3-2) and TRBJ1-2; possible D gene TRBD1, 6 bases. This CDR3 contains 15 residues. The V and J ends lost 4 bases and 4 bases respectively, with 16 bases between them. The V gene's germline CDR1 is LGHDT and CDR2 YNNKEL (reference sequence). CDR3 bases: TGTGCCAGCAGCCCCCGCAGGGGAGGGAGCTATGGCTACACCTTC. It codes for CASSPRRGGSYGYTF.

The rearrangement joins TRBV3-1 (or the pseudogene TRBV3-2) to TRBJ2-1, with TRBD1 matching 7 bases. Germline-derived CDR1 and CDR2 are LGHDT and YNNKEL (reference sequence). V was pared by 4 bases and J by 0 bases, with 9 bases of the junction left unmatched. The CDR3 is 17 amino acids. The DNA of the CDR3 is TGTGCCAGCAGCCCTACAACAGGGGTTCCCTCCTACAATGAGCAGTTCTTC. This translates into CASSPTTGVPSYNEQFF.

The rearrangement uses TRBV10-1 and TRBJ1-6, with 7 bases fitting TRBD1. With V trimmed by 5 bases and J by 4 bases, 5 bases remained unmatched. Germline V CDR1 and CDR2: WNHNN, SYGVQD (reference sequence). The CDR3 is 15 residues long. The DNA of the CDR3 is TGCGCCAGCAGTTTGGGGACAGAGTATAATTCACCCCTCCACTTT. Translation gives CASSLGTEYNSPLHF.

This rearrangement joins TRBV30 to TRBJ1-4; 9 nucleotides line up with TRBD1. The germline CDR1 and CDR2 sequences are GTSNPN and SVGIG (reference sequence). The CDR3 has 13 amino acids. V was clipped by 4 bases and J by 7 bases; unmatched bases: 4. CDR3 amino acids: CAWNRGLAEKLFF. The CDR3 bases are TGTGCCTGGAACAGGGGGCTAGCTGAAAAACTGTTTTTT.

V usage is TRBV4-1 and J usage is TRBJ2-7, with 13 bases aligning to TRBD2. This CDR3 region has 17 residues. The germline V gene has CDR1 MGHRA and CDR2 YSYEKL. V shed 1 base and J 1 base; nucleotides not matched to a gene: 4. The CDR3 region is CASSQGGTSGDSYEQYF. The CDR3 nucleotides are TGCGCCAGCAGCCAAGGAGGGACTAGCGGGGATTCCTACGAGCAGTACTTC.

This clone was counted between two and nine times. The genes are TRBV9 and TRBJ2-1; D is perhaps TRBD2 (5 bases). Germline-derived CDR1 and CDR2 are SGDLS and YYNGEE. V was shortened by 3 bases and J by 7 bases, with 14 bases between the two germline ends. This CDR3 has 14 residues. In DNA form, the CDR3 reads TGTGCCAGCAGCGGCGCGGGCGACTTGAATGAGCAGTTCTTC. The encoded protein is CASSGAGDLNEQFF.

This chain uses TRBV11-2 with TRBJ2-6; D is perhaps TRBD2 (6 bases). The V end lost 5 bases, the J end lost 0 bases, and 14 bases lay between the germline ends. CDR1 SGHAT and CDR2 FQNNGV come from the germline V gene. The CDR3 loop spans 17 amino acids. DNA for the CDR3: TGTGCCAGCAGCCCGGGGGTAACCCTCTCTGGGGCCAACGTCCTGACTTTC. Its protein is CASSPGVTLSGANVLTF.

This clone was picked up a small number of times. For the CDR3, the DNA is TGTGCCAGCAGCGTTGGGGACATTAACTATGGCTACACCTTC. It yields the protein CASSVGDINYGYTF. V usage is TRBV9 and J usage is TRBJ1-2; TRBD1 might be the D (6 bases). V gave up 2 bases and J gave up 1 base, with 9 bases separating them. The germline V gene encodes CDR1 SGDLS and CDR2 YYNGEE. This CDR3 has 14 amino acids.

The chain joins TRBV19 to TRBJ1-4; the match to TRBD1 covers 7 bases. The CDR3 totals 16 residues. The ends lost 6 bases at V and 2 bases at J; junction bases unmatched: 9. The germline V gene has CDR1 LNHDA and CDR2 SQIVND (reference sequence). The CDR3 loop reads CASRTGAVATNEKLFF. In DNA form, the CDR3 reads TGTGCCAGTAGAACAGGGGCAGTGGCGACTAATGAAAAACTGTTTTTT. Full variable domain (remainder filled in from reference TRBV19 and TRBJ1-4): DGGITQSPKYLFRKEGQNVTLSCEQNLNHDAMYWYRQDPGQGLRLIYYSQIVNDFQKGDIAEGYSVSREKKESFPLTVTSAQKNPTAFYLCASRTGAVATNEKLFFGSGTQLSVL.

The chain has TRBV27 and TRBJ2-1; D unresolved. The CDR3 is 16 residues long. The germline V and J ends were trimmed by 4 bases and 2 bases, with 15 bases remaining between them. Germline CDR1 is MNHEY and CDR2 is SMNVEV (reference sequence). The CDR3 here is CASSYRQVRPYNEQFF. The DNA of the CDR3 is TGTGCCAGCAGTTACCGACAAGTCAGACCCTACAATGAGCAGTTCTTC.

This clone was detected a few times. V gene TRBV18 combines with J gene TRBJ1-1; D possibly corresponds to TRBD1 (5 bases). Germline CDR1 is KGHSH and CDR2 is LQKENI. Trimming pared 3 bases from V and 2 bases from J, leaving 7 bases between. The CDR3 covers 13 residues. The CDR3: CASSPQGNTEAFF. CDR3 DNA sequence: TGTGCCAGCTCACCGCAGGGCAACACTGAAGCTTTCTTT.

The J gene is TRBJ1-2, the V gene TRBV11-2; TRBD1 agrees at 10 bases. CDR3 length: 14 amino acids. V gave up 5 bases and J gave up 8 bases; unmatched junction bases: 8. Germline V gives CDR1 SGHAT, CDR2 FQNNGV. As DNA, the CDR3 is TGTGCCAGCAGCCCAGGGGACAGGGGAACAGGCTACACCTTC. Translated, it gives CASSPGDRGTGYTF.

The chain uses TRBV4-1 and TRBJ1-1, with 8 bases identical to TRBD1. This CDR3 has 14 amino acids. Germline CDR1 reads MGHRA; CDR2 reads YSYEKL. J gave up 6 bases and V 1 base, and 4 bases lay outside the gene matches. In DNA, the CDR3 is TGCGCCAGCAGCCAAGGGGACAGGAGATCTGAAGCTTTCTTT. Its protein product is CASSQGDRRSEAFF.

The chain couples TRBV6-2 or TRBV6-3 to TRBJ2-1, with TRBD2 matching over 9 bases. Unmatched junction bases numbered 6, after V lost 5 bases and J lost 4 bases. The CDR3 has 15 residues. Germline CDR1 reads MNHEY; CDR2 reads SVGEGT. The CDR3 coding sequence is TGTGCCAGCAGTACTCTAGCGGGGCCATACAATGAGCAGTTCTTC. Its protein is CASSTLAGPYNEQFF.

The V and J genes are TRBV12-5 and TRBJ2-5; 9 bases agree with TRBD1. The V segment lost 2 bases and the J segment 0 bases; nucleotides outside the gene matches: 10. The CDR3 totals 18 residues. Germline-derived CDR1 and CDR2 are LGHNT and FRNRAP. The CDR3 loop is CASGLIVDRGLYQETQYF. The CDR3 nucleotides read TGTGCTAGTGGTTTGATTGTGGACAGGGGATTGTACCAAGAGACCCAGTACTTC.

The chain couples TRBV9 to TRBJ1-2; D remains unclear. Germline V gene lookup returns CDR1 SGDLS and CDR2 YYNGEE. Trimming removed 0 bases at V and 6 bases at J, with 12 bases between. The length of the CDR3 is 14 residues. The CDR3 DNA is TGTGCCAGCAGCGTAGAAGTGAACAGTCATGGCTACACCTTC. It specifies CASSVEVNSHGYTF.

The V gene is TRBV19, the J gene TRBJ1-5; perhaps TRBD1 as D (6 bases). Per the germline V gene, CDR1 is LNHDA and CDR2 is SQIVND (reference sequence). The CDR3 totals 13 residues. V was pared by 5 bases and J by 7 bases, with 12 bases between. The DNA of the CDR3 is TGTGCCAGTAGTCCACAGGGTTTCCAGCCCCAGCATTTT. Its protein product is CASSPQGFQPQHF.

The chain employs TRBV4-1 and TRBJ2-7; 7 positions match TRBD2. The CDR3 is made up of 14 amino acids. From germline, CDR1 is MGHRA and CDR2 YSYEKL. The ends lost 1 base at V and 1 base at J; junction bases unmatched: 1. The CDR3 bases are TGCGCCAGCAGCCAAGGGCGGGGGTCCTACGAGCAGTACTTC. It yields the protein CASSQGRGSYEQYF.

The rearrangement links TRBV5-6 to TRBJ1-5, with D tentatively TRBD1 (6 bases). V lost 4 bases and J 2 bases, leaving 13 bases between the germline ends. Germline CDR1 is SGHDT and CDR2 is YYEEEE. The CDR3 runs 15 residues. The CDR3 nucleotides are TGTGCCAGCAGCCTGGGGGCGGGGGGCAATCAGCCCCAGCATTTT. Protein: CASSLGAGGNQPQHF.